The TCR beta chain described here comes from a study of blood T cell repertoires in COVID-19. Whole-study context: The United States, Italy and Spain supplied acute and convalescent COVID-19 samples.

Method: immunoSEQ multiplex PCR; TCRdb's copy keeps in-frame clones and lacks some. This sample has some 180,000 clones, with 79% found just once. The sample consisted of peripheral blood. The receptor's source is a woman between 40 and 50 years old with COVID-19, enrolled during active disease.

This chain's CDR3 is CASSSSGTSGLSSGANVLTF. The CDR3 coding sequence is TGTGCCAGCAGCTCCTCCGGGACTAGCGGGTTGAGCTCTGGGGCCAACGTCCTGACTTTC. The chain couples TRBV7-8 to TRBJ2-6, with 12 bases identical to TRBD2. Germline-derived CDR1 and CDR2 are SGHVS and FQNEAQ. This CDR3 is built from 20 residues. The trim removed 4 bases at V and 0 bases at J, leaving 10 bases unmatched.